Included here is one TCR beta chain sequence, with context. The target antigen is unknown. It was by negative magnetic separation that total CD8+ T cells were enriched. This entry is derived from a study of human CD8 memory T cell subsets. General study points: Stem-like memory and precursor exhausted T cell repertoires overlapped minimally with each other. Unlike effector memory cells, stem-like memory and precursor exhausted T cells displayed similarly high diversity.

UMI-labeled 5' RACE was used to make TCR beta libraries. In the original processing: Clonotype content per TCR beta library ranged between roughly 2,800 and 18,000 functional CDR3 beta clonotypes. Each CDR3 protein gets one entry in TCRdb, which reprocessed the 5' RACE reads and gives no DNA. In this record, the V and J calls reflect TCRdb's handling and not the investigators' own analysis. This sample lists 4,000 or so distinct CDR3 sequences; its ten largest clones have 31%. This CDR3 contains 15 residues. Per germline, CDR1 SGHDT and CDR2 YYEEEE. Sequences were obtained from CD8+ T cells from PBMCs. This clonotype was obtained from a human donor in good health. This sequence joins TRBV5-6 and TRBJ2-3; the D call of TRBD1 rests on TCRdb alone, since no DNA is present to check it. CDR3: CASSLLTGQTDTQYF.